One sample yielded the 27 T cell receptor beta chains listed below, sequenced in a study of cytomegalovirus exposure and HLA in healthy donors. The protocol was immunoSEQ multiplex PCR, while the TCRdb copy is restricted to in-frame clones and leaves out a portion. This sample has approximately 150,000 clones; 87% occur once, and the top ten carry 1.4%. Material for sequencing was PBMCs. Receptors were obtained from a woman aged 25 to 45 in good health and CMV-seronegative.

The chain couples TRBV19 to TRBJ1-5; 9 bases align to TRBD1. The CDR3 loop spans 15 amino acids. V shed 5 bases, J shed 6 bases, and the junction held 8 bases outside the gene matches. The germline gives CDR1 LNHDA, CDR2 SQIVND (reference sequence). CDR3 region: CASSPTGQGGQPQHF. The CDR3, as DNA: TGTGCCAGTAGTCCAACGGGACAGGGCGGTCAGCCCCAGCATTTT.

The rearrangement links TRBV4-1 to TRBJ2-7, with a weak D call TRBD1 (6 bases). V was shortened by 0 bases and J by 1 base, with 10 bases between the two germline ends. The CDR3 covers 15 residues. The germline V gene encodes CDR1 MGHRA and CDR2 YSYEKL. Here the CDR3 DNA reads TGCGCCAGCAGCCAAGAACAGGGACCATCCTACGAGCAGTACTTC. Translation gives CASSQEQGPSYEQYF.

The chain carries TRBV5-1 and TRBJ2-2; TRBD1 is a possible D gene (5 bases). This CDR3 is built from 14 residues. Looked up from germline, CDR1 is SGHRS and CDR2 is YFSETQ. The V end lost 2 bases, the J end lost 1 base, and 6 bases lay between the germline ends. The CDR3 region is CASSFGQNTGELFF. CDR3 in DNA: TGCGCCAGCAGCTTCGGACAGAACACCGGGGAGCTGTTTTTT.

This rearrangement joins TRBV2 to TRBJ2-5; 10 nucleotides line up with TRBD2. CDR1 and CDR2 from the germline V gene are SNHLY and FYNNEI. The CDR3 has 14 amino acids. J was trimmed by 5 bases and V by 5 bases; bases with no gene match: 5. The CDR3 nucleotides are TGTGCCAGCAGTAGTAGCGGGGGGTGGGAGACCCAGTACTTC. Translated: CASSSSGGWETQYF.

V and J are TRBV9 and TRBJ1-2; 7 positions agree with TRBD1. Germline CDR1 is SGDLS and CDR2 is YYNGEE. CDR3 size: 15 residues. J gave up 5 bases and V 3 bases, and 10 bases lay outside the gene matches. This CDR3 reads CASSGRRGQSYGYTF. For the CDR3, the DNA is TGTGCCAGCAGCGGTAGAAGGGGACAGAGTTATGGCTACACCTTC.

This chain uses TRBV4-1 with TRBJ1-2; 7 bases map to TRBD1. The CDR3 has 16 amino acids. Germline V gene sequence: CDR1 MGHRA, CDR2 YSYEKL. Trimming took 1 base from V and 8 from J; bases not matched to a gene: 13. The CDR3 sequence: CASSQAPGTAFGGYTF. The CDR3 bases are TGCGCCAGCAGCCAAGCCCCCGGGACAGCCTTCGGGGGCTACACCTTC.

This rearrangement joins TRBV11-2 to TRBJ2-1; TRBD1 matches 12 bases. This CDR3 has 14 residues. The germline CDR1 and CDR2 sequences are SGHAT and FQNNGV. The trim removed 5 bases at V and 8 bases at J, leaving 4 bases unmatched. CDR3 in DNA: TGTGCCAGCAGCCTGGGGACAGGGGGCGATGAGCAGTTCTTC. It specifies CASSLGTGGDEQFF. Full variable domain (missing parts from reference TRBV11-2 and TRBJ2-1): EAGVAQSPRYKIIEKRQSVAFWCNPISGHATLYWYQQILGQGPKLLIQFQNNGVVDDSQLPKDRFSAERLKGVDSTLKIQPAKLEDSAVYLCASSLGTGGDEQFFGPGTRLTVL.

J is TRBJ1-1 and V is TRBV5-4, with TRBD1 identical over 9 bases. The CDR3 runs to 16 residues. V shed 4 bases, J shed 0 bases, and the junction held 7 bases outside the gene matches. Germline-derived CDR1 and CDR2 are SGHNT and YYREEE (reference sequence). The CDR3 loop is CASSPGTGIMNTEAFF. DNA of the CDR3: TGTGCCAGCAGCCCCGGGACAGGGATTATGAACACTGAAGCTTTCTTT.

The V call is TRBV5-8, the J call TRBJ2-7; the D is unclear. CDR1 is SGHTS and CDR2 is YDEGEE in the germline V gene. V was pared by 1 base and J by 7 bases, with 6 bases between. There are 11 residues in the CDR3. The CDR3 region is CASSLRWEQYF. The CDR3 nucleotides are TGTGCCAGCAGCTTGCGGTGGGAGCAGTACTTC.

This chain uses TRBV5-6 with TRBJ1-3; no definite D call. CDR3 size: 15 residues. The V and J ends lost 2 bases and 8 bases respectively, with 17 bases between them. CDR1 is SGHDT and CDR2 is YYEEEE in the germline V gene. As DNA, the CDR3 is TGTGCCAGCAGCTTCGGGCCCAGCGGACGGGACACCATATATTTT. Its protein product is CASSFGPSGRDTIYF.

The CDR3 protein is CASSSGGLAGPVSTDTQYF. Here the CDR3 DNA reads TGTGCCAGCAGTTCTGGAGGACTAGCGGGGCCAGTTAGCACAGATACGCAGTATTTT. This rearrangement joins TRBV27 to TRBJ2-3; 12 positions agree with TRBD2. The J segment lost 0 bases and the V segment lost 4 bases, leaving 11 bases of the junction unmatched. The CDR3 totals 19 residues. Germline-derived CDR1 and CDR2 are MNHEY and SMNVEV (reference sequence).

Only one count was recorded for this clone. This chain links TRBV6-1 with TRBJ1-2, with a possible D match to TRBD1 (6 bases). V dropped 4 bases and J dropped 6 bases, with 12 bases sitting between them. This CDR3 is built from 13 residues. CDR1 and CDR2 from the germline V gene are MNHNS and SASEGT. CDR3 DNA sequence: TGTGCCAGCAGTGCCCGACAGGACCATGGCTACACCTTC. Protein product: CASSARQDHGYTF.

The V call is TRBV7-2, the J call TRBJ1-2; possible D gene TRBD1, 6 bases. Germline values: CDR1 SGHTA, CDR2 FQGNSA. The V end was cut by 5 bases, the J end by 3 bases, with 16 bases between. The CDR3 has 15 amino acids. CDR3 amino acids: CASSPRDRPYYGYTF. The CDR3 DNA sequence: TGTGCCAGCAGCCCGAGAGACAGGCCCTACTATGGCTACACCTTC.

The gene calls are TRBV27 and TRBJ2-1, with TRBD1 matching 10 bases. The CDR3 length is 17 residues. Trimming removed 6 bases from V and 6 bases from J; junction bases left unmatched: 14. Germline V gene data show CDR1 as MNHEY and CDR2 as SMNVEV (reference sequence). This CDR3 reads CASRGVGRDRGLNEQFF. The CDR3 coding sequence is TGTGCCAGCAGGGGTGTAGGGCGGGACAGGGGCCTCAATGAGCAGTTCTTC.

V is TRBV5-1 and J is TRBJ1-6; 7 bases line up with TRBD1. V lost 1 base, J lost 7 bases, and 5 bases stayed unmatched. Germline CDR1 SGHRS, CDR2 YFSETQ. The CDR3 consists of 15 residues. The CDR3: CASSLSGTENSPLHF. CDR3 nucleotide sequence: TGCGCCAGCAGCTTGAGTGGGACAGAGAATTCACCCCTCCACTTT.

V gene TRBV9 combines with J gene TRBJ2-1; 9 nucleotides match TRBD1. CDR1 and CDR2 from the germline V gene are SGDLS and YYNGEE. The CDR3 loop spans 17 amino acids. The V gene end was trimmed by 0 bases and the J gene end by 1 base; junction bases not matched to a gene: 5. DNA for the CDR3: TGTGCCAGCAGCGTAGGGGGGGGGACAGGGTCCTACAATGAGCAGTTCTTC. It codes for CASSVGGGTGSYNEQFF.

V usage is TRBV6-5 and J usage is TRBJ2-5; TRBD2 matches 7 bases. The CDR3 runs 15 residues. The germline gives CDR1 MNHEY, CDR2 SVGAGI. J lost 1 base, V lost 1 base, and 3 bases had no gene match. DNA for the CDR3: TGTGCCAGCAGTTACTTCGGGGGGACCCAAGAGACCCAGTACTTC. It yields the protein CASSYFGGTQETQYF.

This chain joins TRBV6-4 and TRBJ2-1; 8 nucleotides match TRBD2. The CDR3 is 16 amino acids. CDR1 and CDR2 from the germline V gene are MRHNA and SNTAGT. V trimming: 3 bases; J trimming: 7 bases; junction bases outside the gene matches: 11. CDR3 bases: TGTGCCAGCAGTGAGAGCACGGGGGGGCACGTGAATGAGCAGTTCTTC. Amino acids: CASSESTGGHVNEQFF.

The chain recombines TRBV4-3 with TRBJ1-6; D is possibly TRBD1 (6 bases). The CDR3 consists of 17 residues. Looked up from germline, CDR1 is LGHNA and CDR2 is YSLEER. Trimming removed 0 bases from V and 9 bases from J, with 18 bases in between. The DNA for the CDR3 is TGCGCCAGCAGCCAAGATTGGGGGCAGCTCGCTTTTTCACCCCTCCACTTT. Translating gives CASSQDWGQLAFSPLHF.

CDR3 protein: CASRDNRQGAGLRELFF. DNA for the CDR3: TGTGCCAGCAGGGATAACCGACAGGGAGCGGGCCTCCGGGAACTGTTTTTT. V and J are TRBV2 and TRBJ1-4; TRBD1 matches 7 bases. This CDR3 region has 17 residues. CDR1 is SNHLY, CDR2 FYNNEI, per germline. The J segment lost 12 bases and the V segment lost 6 bases, leaving 22 bases of the junction unmatched.

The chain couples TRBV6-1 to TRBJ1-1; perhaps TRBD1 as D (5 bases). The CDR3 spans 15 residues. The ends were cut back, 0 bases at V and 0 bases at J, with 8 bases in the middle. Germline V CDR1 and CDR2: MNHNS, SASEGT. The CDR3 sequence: CASSEASGVNTEAFF. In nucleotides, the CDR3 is TGTGCCAGCAGTGAAGCGTCGGGGGTGAACACTGAAGCTTTCTTT.

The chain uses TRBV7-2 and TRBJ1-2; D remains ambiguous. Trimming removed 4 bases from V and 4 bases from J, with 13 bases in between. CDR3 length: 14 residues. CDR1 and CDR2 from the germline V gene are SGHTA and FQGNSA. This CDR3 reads CASSSTPGAYGYTF. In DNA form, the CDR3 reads TGTGCCAGCAGCTCTACCCCAGGTGCCTATGGCTACACCTTC.

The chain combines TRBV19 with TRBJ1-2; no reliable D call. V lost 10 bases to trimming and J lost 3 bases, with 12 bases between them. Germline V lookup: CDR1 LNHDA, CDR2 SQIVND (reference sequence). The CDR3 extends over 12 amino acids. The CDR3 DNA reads TGTGCCACCCGAGTAATCCACTATGGCTACACCTTC. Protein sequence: CATRVIHYGYTF.

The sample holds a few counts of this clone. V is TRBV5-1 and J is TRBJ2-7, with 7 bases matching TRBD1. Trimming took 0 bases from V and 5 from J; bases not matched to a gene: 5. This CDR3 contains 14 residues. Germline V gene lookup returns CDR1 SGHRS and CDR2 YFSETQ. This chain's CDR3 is CASSLGTGVHEQYF. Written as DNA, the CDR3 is TGCGCCAGCAGCTTGGGTACAGGGGTCCACGAGCAGTACTTC.

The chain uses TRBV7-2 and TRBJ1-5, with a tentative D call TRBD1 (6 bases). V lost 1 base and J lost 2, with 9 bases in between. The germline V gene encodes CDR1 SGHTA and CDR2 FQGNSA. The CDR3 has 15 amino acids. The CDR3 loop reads CASSLVQGGNQPQHF. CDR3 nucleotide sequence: TGTGCCAGCAGCTTAGTACAGGGTGGCAATCAGCCCCAGCATTTT.

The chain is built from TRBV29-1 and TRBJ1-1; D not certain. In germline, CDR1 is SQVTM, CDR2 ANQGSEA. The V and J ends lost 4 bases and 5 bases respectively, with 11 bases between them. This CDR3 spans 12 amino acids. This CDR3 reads CSVATLSTEAFF. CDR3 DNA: TGCAGCGTTGCCACCCTTAGTACTGAAGCTTTCTTT.

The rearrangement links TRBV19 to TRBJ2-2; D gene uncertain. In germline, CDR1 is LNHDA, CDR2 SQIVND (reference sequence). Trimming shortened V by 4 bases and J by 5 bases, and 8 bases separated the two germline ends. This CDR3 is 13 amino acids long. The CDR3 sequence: CASSTSATGELFF. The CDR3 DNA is TGTGCCAGTAGTACCAGTGCAACCGGGGAGCTGTTTTTT.